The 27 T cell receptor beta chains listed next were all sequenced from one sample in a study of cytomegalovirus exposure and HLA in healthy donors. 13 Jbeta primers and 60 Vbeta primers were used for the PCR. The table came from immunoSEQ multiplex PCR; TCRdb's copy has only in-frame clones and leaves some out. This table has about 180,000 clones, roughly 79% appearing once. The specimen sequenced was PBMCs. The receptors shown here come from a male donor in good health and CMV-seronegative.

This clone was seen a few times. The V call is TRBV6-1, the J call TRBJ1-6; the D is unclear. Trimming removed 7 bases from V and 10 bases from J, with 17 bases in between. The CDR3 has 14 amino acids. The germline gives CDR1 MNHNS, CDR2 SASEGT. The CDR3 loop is CASIRVPSGSPLHF. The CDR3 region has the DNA TGTGCCAGCATAAGGGTCCCCTCGGGATCACCCCTCCACTTT.

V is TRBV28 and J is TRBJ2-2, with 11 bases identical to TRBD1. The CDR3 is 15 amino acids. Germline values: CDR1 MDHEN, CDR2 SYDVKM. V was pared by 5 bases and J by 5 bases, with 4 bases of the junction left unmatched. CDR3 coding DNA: TGTGCCAGCAGTCGGACAGGGGGCTATACCGGGGAGCTGTTTTTT. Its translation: CASSRTGGYTGELFF.

The CDR3 region is CASSQDRPPGDQYF. The CDR3 nucleotides read TGCGCCAGCAGCCAAGACAGACCCCCCGGAGACCAGTACTTC. The chain links TRBV4-1 to TRBJ2-5; no clear D. The CDR3 loop spans 14 amino acids. Germline CDR1 and CDR2: MGHRA and YSYEKL. Trimming took 0 bases from V and 10 from J, leaving 15 bases between them.

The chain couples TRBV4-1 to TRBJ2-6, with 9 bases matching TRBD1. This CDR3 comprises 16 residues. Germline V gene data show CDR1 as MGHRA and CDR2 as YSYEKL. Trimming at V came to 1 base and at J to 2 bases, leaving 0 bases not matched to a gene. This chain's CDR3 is CASSQGQGAGANVLTF. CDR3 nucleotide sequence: TGCGCCAGCAGCCAAGGACAGGGGGCTGGGGCCAACGTCCTGACTTTC.

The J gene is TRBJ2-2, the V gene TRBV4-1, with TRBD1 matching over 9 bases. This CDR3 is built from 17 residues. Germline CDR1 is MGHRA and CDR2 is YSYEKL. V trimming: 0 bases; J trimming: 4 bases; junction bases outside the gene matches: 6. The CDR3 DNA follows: TGCGCCAGCAGCCAAGAGGGGGGACAGGGTGTCACCGGGGAGCTGTTTTTT. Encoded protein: CASSQEGGQGVTGELFF.

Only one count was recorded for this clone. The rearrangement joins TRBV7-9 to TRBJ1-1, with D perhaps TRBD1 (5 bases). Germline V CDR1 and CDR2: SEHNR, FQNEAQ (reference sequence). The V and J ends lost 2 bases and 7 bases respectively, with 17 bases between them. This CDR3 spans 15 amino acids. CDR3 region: CASSLSGEDLGEAFF. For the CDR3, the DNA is TGTGCCAGCAGCTTATCGGGGGAAGACTTGGGTGAAGCTTTCTTT.

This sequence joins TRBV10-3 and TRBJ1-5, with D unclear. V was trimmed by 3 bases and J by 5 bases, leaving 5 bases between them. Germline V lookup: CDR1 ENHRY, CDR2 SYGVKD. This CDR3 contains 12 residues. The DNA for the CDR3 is TGTGCCATCAGTGACCGAGATCAGCCCCAGCATTTT. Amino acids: CAISDRDQPQHF.

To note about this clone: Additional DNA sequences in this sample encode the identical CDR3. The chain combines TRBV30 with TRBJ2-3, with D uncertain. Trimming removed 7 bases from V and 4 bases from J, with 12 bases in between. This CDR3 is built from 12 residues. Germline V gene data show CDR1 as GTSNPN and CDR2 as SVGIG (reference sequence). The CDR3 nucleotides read TGTGCCTTTAGCAGAACCGCAGATACGCAGTATTTT. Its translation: CAFSRTADTQYF.

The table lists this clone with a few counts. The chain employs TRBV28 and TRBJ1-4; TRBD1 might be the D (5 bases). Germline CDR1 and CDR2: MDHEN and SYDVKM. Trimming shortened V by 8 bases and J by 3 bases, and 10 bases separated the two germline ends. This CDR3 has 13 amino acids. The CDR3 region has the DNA TGTGCCAGCCGGGGGGGTGCTAATGAAAAACTGTTTTTT. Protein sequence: CASRGGANEKLFF. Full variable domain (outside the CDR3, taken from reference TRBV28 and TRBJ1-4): DVKVTQSSRYLVKRTGEKVFLECVQDMDHENMFWYRQDPGLGLRLIYFSYDVKMKEKGDIPEGYSVSREKKERFSLILESASTNQTSMYLCASRGGANEKLFFGSGTQLSVL.

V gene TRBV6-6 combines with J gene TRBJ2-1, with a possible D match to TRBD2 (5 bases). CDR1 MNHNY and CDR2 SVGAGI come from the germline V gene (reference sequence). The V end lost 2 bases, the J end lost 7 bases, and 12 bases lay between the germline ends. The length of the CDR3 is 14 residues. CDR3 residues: CASSYTPQRNEQFF. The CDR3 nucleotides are TGTGCCAGCAGTTACACCCCACAGCGGAATGAGCAGTTCTTC.

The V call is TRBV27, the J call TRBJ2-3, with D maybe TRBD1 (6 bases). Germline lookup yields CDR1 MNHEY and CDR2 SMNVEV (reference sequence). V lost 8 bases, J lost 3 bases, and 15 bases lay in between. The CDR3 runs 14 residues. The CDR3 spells CASQAGERTDTQYF. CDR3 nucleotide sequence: TGTGCCAGCCAAGCAGGGGAAAGAACAGATACGCAGTATTTT.

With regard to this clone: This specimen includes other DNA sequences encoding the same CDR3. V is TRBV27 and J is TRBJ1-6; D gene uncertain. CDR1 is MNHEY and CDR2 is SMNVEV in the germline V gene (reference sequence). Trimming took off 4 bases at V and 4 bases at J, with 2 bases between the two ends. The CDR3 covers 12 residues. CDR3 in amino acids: CASSSYNSPLHF. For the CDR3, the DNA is TGTGCCAGCAGTTCGTATAATTCACCCCTCCACTTT.

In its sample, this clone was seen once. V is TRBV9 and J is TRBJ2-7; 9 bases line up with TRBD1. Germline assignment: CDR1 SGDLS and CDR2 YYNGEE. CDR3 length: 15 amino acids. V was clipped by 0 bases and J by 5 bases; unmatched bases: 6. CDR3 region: CASSVAGQGKNEQYF. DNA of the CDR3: TGTGCCAGCAGCGTAGCTGGACAGGGGAAGAACGAGCAGTACTTC.

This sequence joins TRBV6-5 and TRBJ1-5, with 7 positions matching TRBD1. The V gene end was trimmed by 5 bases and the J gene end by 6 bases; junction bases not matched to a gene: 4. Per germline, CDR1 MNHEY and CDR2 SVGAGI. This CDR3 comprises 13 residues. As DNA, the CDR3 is TGTGCCAGCAGTCGACAGGGCGGTCAGCCCCAGCATTTT. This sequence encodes CASSRQGGQPQHF.

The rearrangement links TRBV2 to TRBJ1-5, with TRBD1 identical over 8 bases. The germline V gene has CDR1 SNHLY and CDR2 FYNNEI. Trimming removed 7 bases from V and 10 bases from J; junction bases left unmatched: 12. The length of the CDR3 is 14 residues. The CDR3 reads CASNLDRGRSPQHF. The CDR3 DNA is TGTGCCAGCAACCTCGACAGGGGTCGATCTCCCCAGCATTTT.

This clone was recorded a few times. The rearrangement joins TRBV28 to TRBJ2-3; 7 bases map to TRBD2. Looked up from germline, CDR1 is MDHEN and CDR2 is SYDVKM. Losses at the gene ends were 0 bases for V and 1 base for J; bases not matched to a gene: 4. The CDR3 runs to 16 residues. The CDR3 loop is CASSLWLAEGTDTQYF. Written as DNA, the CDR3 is TGTGCCAGCAGTTTATGGCTAGCGGAGGGCACAGATACGCAGTATTTT.

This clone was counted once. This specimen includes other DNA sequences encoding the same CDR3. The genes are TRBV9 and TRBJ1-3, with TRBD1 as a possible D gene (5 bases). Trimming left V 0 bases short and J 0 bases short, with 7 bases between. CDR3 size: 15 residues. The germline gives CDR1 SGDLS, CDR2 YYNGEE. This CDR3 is CASSVGGGSGNTIYF. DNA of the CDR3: TGTGCCAGCAGCGTAGGGGGCGGCTCTGGAAACACCATATATTTT.

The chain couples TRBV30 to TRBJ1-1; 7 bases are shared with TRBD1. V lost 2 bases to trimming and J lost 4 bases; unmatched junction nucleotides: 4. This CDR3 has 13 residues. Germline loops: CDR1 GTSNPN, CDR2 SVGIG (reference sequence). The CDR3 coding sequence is TGTGCCTGGAGTCCCCAGGGGGTCACTGAAGCTTTCTTT. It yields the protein CAWSPQGVTEAFF.

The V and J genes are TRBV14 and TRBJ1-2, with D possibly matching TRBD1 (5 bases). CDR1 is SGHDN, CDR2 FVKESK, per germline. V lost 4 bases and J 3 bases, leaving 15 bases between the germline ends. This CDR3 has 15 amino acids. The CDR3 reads CASSRGRGVYYGYTF. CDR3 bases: TGTGCCAGCAGCCGGGGACGGGGGGTTTACTATGGCTACACCTTC.

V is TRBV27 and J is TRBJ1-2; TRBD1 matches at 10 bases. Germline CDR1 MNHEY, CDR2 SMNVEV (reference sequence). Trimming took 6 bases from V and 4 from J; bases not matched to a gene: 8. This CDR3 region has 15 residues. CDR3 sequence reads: CASSLSGQGPYGYTF. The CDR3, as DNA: TGTGCCAGCAGCCTTTCGGGACAGGGGCCCTATGGCTACACCTTC.

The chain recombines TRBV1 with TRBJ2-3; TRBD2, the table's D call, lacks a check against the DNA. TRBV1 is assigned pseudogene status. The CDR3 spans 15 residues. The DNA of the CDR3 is TGCACCAGCAGCCAAGGGACTAGCGGGGGGGCTACGCAGTATTTT. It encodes CTSSQGTSGGATQYF.

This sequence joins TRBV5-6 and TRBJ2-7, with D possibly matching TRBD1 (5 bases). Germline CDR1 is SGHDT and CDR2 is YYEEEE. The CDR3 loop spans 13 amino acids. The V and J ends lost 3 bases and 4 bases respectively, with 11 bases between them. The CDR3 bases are TGTGCCAGCAGCTCATCTAACAGGTACGAGCAGTACTTC. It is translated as CASSSSNRYEQYF.

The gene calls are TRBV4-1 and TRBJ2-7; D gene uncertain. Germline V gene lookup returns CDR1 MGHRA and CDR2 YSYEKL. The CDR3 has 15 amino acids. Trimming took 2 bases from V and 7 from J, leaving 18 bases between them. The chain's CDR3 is CASSQSDFWSGEQYF. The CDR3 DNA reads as TGCGCCAGCAGCCAATCAGACTTCTGGTCCGGGGAGCAGTACTTC.

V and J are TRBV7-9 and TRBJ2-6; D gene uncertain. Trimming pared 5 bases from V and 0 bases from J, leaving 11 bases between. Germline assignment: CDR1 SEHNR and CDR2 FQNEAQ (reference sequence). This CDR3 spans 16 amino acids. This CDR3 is CASSPLPGSGANVLTF. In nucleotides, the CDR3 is TGTGCCAGCAGCCCTCTACCAGGCTCTGGGGCCAACGTCCTGACTTTC.

CDR3: CASSENSGGNQPQHF. The CDR3 coding sequence is TGTGCCAGCAGTGAAAATTCGGGGGGCAATCAGCCCCAGCATTTT. The chain employs TRBV6-4 and TRBJ1-5, with a weak D call TRBD1 (5 bases). The CDR3 is 15 residues long. Germline CDR1 reads MRHNA; CDR2 reads SNTAGT. V was clipped by 3 bases and J by 2 bases, with 11 bases between them.

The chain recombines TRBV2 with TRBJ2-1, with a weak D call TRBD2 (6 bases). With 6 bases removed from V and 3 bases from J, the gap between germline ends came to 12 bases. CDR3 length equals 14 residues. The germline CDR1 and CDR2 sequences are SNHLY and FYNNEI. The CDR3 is CASSGDSFYNEQFF. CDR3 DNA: TGTGCCAGCAGCGGGGACTCGTTCTACAATGAGCAGTTCTTC.

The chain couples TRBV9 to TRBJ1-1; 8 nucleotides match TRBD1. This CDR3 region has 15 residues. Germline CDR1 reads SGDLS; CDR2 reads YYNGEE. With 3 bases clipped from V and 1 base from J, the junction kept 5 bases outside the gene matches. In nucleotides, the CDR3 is TGTGCCAGCAGCGCGGCCGGGACAGGGAACACTGAAGCTTTCTTT. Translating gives CASSAAGTGNTEAFF.